Presented here are 9 T cell receptor beta chains from one specimen sequenced in a study of PD-1 blockade in mismatch repair-deficient tumors. Using immunoSEQ multiplex PCR, the repertoire was profiled, and TCRdb retains in-frame clones only, with some absent. Here the sample spans roughly 120,000 clones, around nine tenths being singletons. The sequencing used peripheral blood, collected just under 74 weeks after starting pembrolizumab. These receptors all come from an adult with mismatch repair-deficient cancer.

The chain couples TRBV5-6 to TRBJ2-5; D is unresolved. The V end was cut by 0 bases, the J end by 6 bases, with 12 bases between. The CDR3 runs to 14 residues. Germline V gene sequence: CDR1 SGHDT, CDR2 YYEEEE. The CDR3 nucleotides read TGTGCCAGCAGCTTGGCGGCCCGCCTACAGACCCAGTACTTC. The encoded protein is CASSLAARLQTQYF.

The V and J genes are TRBV6-6 and TRBJ2-7; D is perhaps TRBD1 (6 bases). CDR1 is MNHNY, CDR2 SVGAGI, per germline (reference sequence). This CDR3 comprises 14 residues. Trimming removed 6 bases from V and 3 bases from J, with 15 bases in between. The CDR3 here is CASSPSVRGYEQYF. The DNA for the CDR3 is TGTGCCAGCAGCCCAAGCGTCAGGGGCTACGAGCAGTACTTC.

V and J are TRBV4-1 and TRBJ2-5; the match to TRBD2 covers 9 bases. This CDR3 has 15 residues. Germline values: CDR1 MGHRA, CDR2 YSYEKL. V lost 5 bases to trimming and J lost 3 bases; unmatched junction nucleotides: 7. DNA for the CDR3: TGCGCCAGCAGCTTCCGGACTAGCGACGAAGAGACCCAGTACTTC. Residues: CASSFRTSDEETQYF.

The chain couples TRBV29-1 to TRBJ2-7; D unclear. Germline V gives CDR1 SQVTM, CDR2 ANQGSEA. Trimming removed 8 bases at V and 1 base at J, with 15 bases between. The CDR3 loop spans 13 amino acids. Here the CDR3 reads CSMTDGDSYEQYF. DNA of the CDR3: TGCAGCATGACGGACGGAGATTCCTACGAGCAGTACTTC.

This clone was seen only once. The CDR3 reads CASSYSREYYEQYF. DNA for the CDR3: TGTGCCAGCAGTTACTCACGGGAATACTACGAGCAGTACTTC. The genes are TRBV6-5 and TRBJ2-7, with a possible D match to TRBD2 (5 bases). This CDR3 spans 14 amino acids. The ends were cut back, 0 bases at V and 3 bases at J, with 9 bases in the middle. The germline V gene has CDR1 MNHEY and CDR2 SVGAGI.

This chain links TRBV5-1 with TRBJ1-2; TRBD1 is a possible D gene (6 bases). V was pared by 4 bases and J by 1 base, with 17 bases between. From germline, CDR1 is SGHRS and CDR2 YFSETQ. This CDR3 is built from 16 residues. CDR3 DNA: TGCGCCAGCAGCCCCCTCTTCCAGGGGTTTAACTATGGCTACACCTTC. Translation gives CASSPLFQGFNYGYTF.

This clone was seen a handful of times. V gene TRBV5-1 combines with J gene TRBJ2-7; TRBD2 matches 10 bases. Unmatched junction bases numbered 9, after V lost 4 bases and J lost 5 bases. The V gene's germline CDR1 is SGHRS and CDR2 YFSETQ. The CDR3 is made up of 15 amino acids. Here the CDR3 DNA reads TGCGCCAGCAGCACGCTAGCGGGAGAAGTACACGAGCAGTACTTC. Translation: CASSTLAGEVHEQYF. The variable domain in full, completed from reference TRBV5-1 and TRBJ2-7, reads KAGVTQTPRYLIKTRGQQVTLSCSPISGHRSVSWYQQTPGQGLQFLFEYFSETQRNKGNFPGRFSGRQFSNSRSEMNVSTLELGDSALYLCASSTLAGEVHEQYFGPGTRLTVT.

V usage is TRBV20-1 and J usage is TRBJ2-7, with a weak D call TRBD2 (6 bases). The V gene lost 3 bases and the J gene lost 6 bases, with 9 bases spanning the gap. The CDR3 contains 11 residues. Germline CDR1 DFQATT, CDR2 SNEGSKA (reference sequence). The CDR3 sequence: CSAREGFEQYF. The CDR3 nucleotides are TGCAGTGCTAGGGAGGGATTCGAGCAGTACTTC.

The chain joins TRBV10-2 to TRBJ2-7; no clear D. CDR1 is WSHSY, CDR2 SAAADI, per germline. This CDR3 has 13 residues. Trimming stripped 3 bases from V and 5 bases from J, with 11 bases between. CDR3 region: CASSDARRNEQYF. The CDR3 DNA is TGCGCCAGCAGTGATGCTAGACGGAACGAGCAGTACTTC.